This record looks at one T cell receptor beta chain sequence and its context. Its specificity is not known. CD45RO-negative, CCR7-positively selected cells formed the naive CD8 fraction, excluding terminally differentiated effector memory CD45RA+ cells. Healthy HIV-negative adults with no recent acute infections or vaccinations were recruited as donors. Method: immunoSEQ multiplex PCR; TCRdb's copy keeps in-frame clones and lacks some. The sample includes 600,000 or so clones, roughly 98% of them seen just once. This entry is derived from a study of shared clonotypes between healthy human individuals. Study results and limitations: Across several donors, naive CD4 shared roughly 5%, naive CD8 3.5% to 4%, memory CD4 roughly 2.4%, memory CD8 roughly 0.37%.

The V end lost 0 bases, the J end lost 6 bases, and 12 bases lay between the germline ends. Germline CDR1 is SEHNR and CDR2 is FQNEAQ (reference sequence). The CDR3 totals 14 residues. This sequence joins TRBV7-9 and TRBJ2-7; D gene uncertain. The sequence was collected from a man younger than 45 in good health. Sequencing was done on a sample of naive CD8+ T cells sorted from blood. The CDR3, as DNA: TGTGCCAGCAGCTTAGCGGCCGCCCCGGGCGAGCAGTACTTC. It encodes CASSLAAAPGEQYF. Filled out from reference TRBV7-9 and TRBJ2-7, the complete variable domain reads DTGVSQNPRHKITKRGQNVTFRCDPISEHNRLYWYRQTLGQGPEFLTYFQNEAQLEKSRLLSDRFSAERPKGSFSTLEIQRTEQGDSAMYLCASSLAAAPGEQYFGPGTRLTVT.